At least ten counts were recorded for the clone carrying this T cell receptor (beta chain). Researchers amplified the TCR beta CDR3 regions from RNA transcripts. In the first-round RT-PCR of the TCR CDR3, the HTBI primer set was used. TCRdb recomputed calls from the multiplex PCR reads with MiXCR, one row per CDR3 protein. The sample consists of fewer than 650,000 distinct CDR3 sequences, approximately 49% of them appearing once. These data are taken from a study of T cells in Graves' hyperthyroidism and ophthalmopathy. The CDR3 has 12 amino acids. The germline V gene encodes CDR1 LGHDT and CDR2 YNNKEL (reference sequence). Trimming left V 4 bases short and J 4 bases short, with 8 bases between.

The receptor was derived from an adult woman with Graves' disease, either hyperthyroidism or ophthalmopathy (not recorded which). The sample consisted of peripheral blood or thyroid tissue (not recorded which). The chain is built from TRBV3-1 and TRBJ2-7; TRBD2 is a possible D gene (5 bases). The CDR3 loop reads CASSRGEYEQYF. The CDR3 DNA reads TGTGCCAGCAGCCGGGGAGAGTACGAGCAGTACTTC.